Each of the 22 T cell receptor beta chains below was sequenced from the same sample in a study of blood T cell repertoires in COVID-19 (dated by TCRdb to 2018 to 2020). The protocol used for the library was the immunoSEQ multiplex PCR assay. The table was pulled from immuneACCESS by TCRdb, which kept in-frame rearrangements only. Such tables lose some clones; where checked, under half of the loss comes from unresolved V genes, and the rest has no known cause. Counted in this sample were about 190,000 clones; around nine tenths of them appeared once. Together, the top ten hold around 6.6% of the sample. The source material was peripheral blood. All receptors come from a woman aged 40 to 50 who had recovered from COVID-19.

This chain joins TRBV3-1 (or the pseudogene TRBV3-2) and TRBJ2-1; D is unresolved. There are 18 residues in the CDR3. With 2 bases removed from V and 0 bases from J, the gap between germline ends came to 17 bases. Germline V gives CDR1 LGHDT, CDR2 YNNKEL (reference sequence). In nucleotides, the CDR3 is TGTGCCAGCAGCCAACTCTACTCCCCCCCCGGCTCCTACAATGAGCAGTTCTTC. This gives the protein CASSQLYSPPGSYNEQFF.

V usage is TRBV5-5 and J usage is TRBJ1-2, with D possibly TRBD1 on 6 matching bases. The V gene's germline CDR1 is SGHKS and CDR2 YYEKEE (reference sequence). Deletions cut 3 bases from V and 6 bases from J, with 15 bases between. CDR3 length equals 14 residues. Written as DNA, the CDR3 is TGTGCCAGCAGCTCGGGGGGCCGGGTGGATGGCTACACCTTC. It specifies CASSSGGRVDGYTF. Full variable domain (rest looked up from reference TRBV5-5 and TRBJ1-2): DAGVTQSPTHLIKTRGQQVTLRCSPISGHKSVSWYQQVLGQGPQFIFQYYEKEERGRGNFPDRFSARQFPNYSSELNVNALLLGDSALYLCASSSGGRVDGYTFGSGTRLTVV.

This clone was seen more than once but under ten times. V usage is TRBV29-1 and J usage is TRBJ1-1; weak D call: TRBD1 (5 bases). Looked up from germline, CDR1 is SQVTM and CDR2 is ANQGSEA. This CDR3 region has 14 residues. Trimming removed 0 bases at V and 6 bases at J, with 14 bases between. CDR3 region: CSVEDSAGSAEAFF. DNA of the CDR3: TGCAGCGTTGAAGATTCGGCAGGGTCGGCTGAAGCTTTCTTT.

The V and J genes are TRBV4-3 and TRBJ2-2; TRBD1 matches 9 bases. Losses at the gene ends were 3 bases for V and 7 bases for J; bases not matched to a gene: 0. The length of the CDR3 is 13 residues. Germline CDR1 reads LGHNA; CDR2 reads YSLEER. Here the CDR3 DNA reads TGCGCCAGCAGCCAGGACAGGGGCGGGGAGCTGTTTTTT. Its protein is CASSQDRGGELFF.

CDR3 amino acids: CASSRGLAGGEQYF. For the CDR3, the DNA is TGTGCCAGCTCCCGGGGACTAGCGGGAGGCGAGCAGTACTTC. The chain is built from TRBV3-1 (or the pseudogene TRBV3-2) and TRBJ2-7; 15 bases line up with TRBD2. Unmatched junction bases numbered 5, after V lost 8 bases and J lost 6 bases. The V gene's germline CDR1 is LGHDT and CDR2 YNNKEL (reference sequence). This CDR3 region has 14 residues.

The V and J genes are TRBV18 and TRBJ1-5; possible D gene TRBD1, 6 bases. This CDR3 region has 14 residues. V dropped 1 base and J dropped 5 bases, with 9 bases sitting between them. Germline loops: CDR1 KGHSH, CDR2 LQKENI. The CDR3 is CASSPRDTDQPQHF. As DNA, the CDR3 is TGTGCCAGCTCACCACGGGACACTGATCAGCCCCAGCATTTT.

This sequence joins TRBV3-1 (or the pseudogene TRBV3-2) and TRBJ1-6; 7 bases match TRBD1. The CDR3 is 15 residues long. Germline V gives CDR1 LGHDT, CDR2 YNNKEL (reference sequence). V shed 4 bases, J shed 6 bases, and the junction held 6 bases outside the gene matches. This chain's CDR3 is CASSPATGINSPLHF. CDR3 DNA sequence: TGTGCCAGCAGCCCAGCGACAGGGATTAATTCACCCCTCCACTTT.

This chain connects TRBV6-5 to TRBJ1-6; a weak D match, TRBD1 (5 bases). CDR1 is MNHEY, CDR2 SVGAGI, per germline. CDR3 size: 15 residues. V lost 5 bases and J 10 bases, leaving 18 bases between the germline ends. The CDR3 reads CASSQSDLAGSPLHF. CDR3 DNA: TGTGCCAGCAGTCAATCGGACCTCGCAGGGTCACCCCTCCACTTT.

V is TRBV25-1 and J is TRBJ2-1; a weak D match, TRBD2 (5 bases). In germline, CDR1 is MGHDK, CDR2 SYGVNS. The germline V and J ends were trimmed by 3 bases and 12 bases, with 15 bases remaining between them. The CDR3 loop spans 13 amino acids. Here the CDR3 reads CASSDSLTRRQFF. The DNA for the CDR3 is TGTGCCAGCAGTGATTCCCTCACTAGAAGGCAGTTCTTC.

This chain uses TRBV24-1 with TRBJ2-3; 11 nucleotides line up with TRBD1. Trimming took 9 bases from V and 5 from J; bases not matched to a gene: 9. CDR1 is KGHDR and CDR2 is SFDVKD in the germline V gene. The CDR3 length is 15 residues. The CDR3 region is CATQGTGGRKDTQYF. CDR3 nucleotide sequence: TGTGCCACCCAGGGGACAGGGGGACGAAAAGATACGCAGTATTTT.

The rearrangement links TRBV11-1 to TRBJ2-7, with 8 positions matching TRBD1. Trimming took 5 bases from V and 2 from J; bases not matched to a gene: 5. Germline CDR1 is SGHAT and CDR2 is FQDESV (reference sequence). The CDR3 contains 14 residues. The CDR3 nucleotides are TGTGCCAGCAGCCCGACAGGGGACCCCTACGAGCAGTACTTC. It is translated as CASSPTGDPYEQYF.

CDR3 in amino acids: CASSRTGPTGNTIYF. DNA of the CDR3: TGTGCCAGCAGCCGGACAGGTCCTACTGGAAACACCATATATTTT. The chain uses TRBV11-2 and TRBJ1-3; 7 bases map to TRBD1. There are 15 residues in the CDR3. The J segment lost 2 bases and the V segment lost 5 bases, leaving 6 bases of the junction unmatched. Germline V gives CDR1 SGHAT, CDR2 FQNNGV. The entire variable domain, with the rest obtained from reference TRBV11-2 and TRBJ1-3, is as follows: EAGVAQSPRYKIIEKRQSVAFWCNPISGHATLYWYQQILGQGPKLLIQFQNNGVVDDSQLPKDRFSAERLKGVDSTLKIQPAKLEDSAVYLCASSRTGPTGNTIYFGEGSWLTVV.

V is TRBV10-3 and J is TRBJ2-1, with 8 bases aligning to TRBD2. Germline CDR1 is ENHRY and CDR2 is SYGVKD. The CDR3 is 14 residues long. Trimming at V came to 10 bases and at J to 4 bases, leaving 9 bases not matched to a gene. CDR3 nucleotide sequence: TGTGCCACGACCACTAGCGGAGGATACAATGAGCAGTTCTTC. Translating gives CATTTSGGYNEQFF.

This sequence joins TRBV12-5 and TRBJ2-7; D gene uncertain. The CDR3 loop spans 14 amino acids. V was shortened by 3 bases and J by 2 bases, with 11 bases between the two germline ends. The germline gives CDR1 LGHNT, CDR2 FRNRAP. CDR3 amino acids: CASGFESRPYEQYF. The DNA of the CDR3 is TGTGCTAGTGGTTTCGAATCCAGGCCCTACGAGCAGTACTTC. Using reference TRBV12-5 and TRBJ2-7 for the parts outside the CDR3, the full variable domain is DARVTQTPRHKVTEMGQEVTMRCQPILGHNTVFWYRQTMMQGLELLAYFRNRAPLDDSGMPKDRFSAEMPDATLATLKIQPSEPRDSAVYFCASGFESRPYEQYFGPGTRLTVT.

This chain uses TRBV4-2 with TRBJ1-2, with TRBD1 matching over 7 bases. CDR1 LGHNA and CDR2 YNFKEQ come from the germline V gene. V was clipped by 3 bases and J by 6 bases; unmatched bases: 7. The length of the CDR3 is 14 residues. CDR3 sequence: CASSQDRRGNGYTF. CDR3 bases: TGTGCCAGCAGCCAGGACAGGAGAGGGAATGGCTACACCTTC.

The chain employs TRBV29-1 and TRBJ2-1; 11 nucleotides line up with TRBD2. The V gene end was trimmed by 7 bases and the J gene end by 6 bases; junction bases not matched to a gene: 11. Germline V gives CDR1 SQVTM, CDR2 ANQGSEA. The CDR3 extends over 15 amino acids. The CDR3 DNA sequence: TGCAGCGAGACGGGACTAGCGGACCACTTCAATGAGCAGTTCTTC. Its protein is CSETGLADHFNEQFF.

This sequence joins TRBV3-1 (or the pseudogene TRBV3-2) and TRBJ2-3, with 9 bases fitting TRBD2. The CDR3 is made up of 16 amino acids. V was clipped by 3 bases and J by 7 bases; unmatched bases: 11. Germline lookup yields CDR1 LGHDT and CDR2 YNNKEL (reference sequence). The CDR3: CASSHLAGPSQHTQYF. As DNA, the CDR3 is TGTGCCAGCAGCCATCTAGCGGGACCGTCCCAACATACGCAGTATTTT.

The V gene is TRBV2, the J gene TRBJ2-7; TRBD2 matches at 8 bases. After removal of 3 bases from V and 5 bases from J, the junction contained 12 bases not matched to a gene. Germline V gene sequence: CDR1 SNHLY, CDR2 FYNNEI. CDR3 size: 16 residues. The chain's CDR3 is CASSEATGTRAHEQYF. The CDR3 DNA follows: TGTGCCAGCAGTGAGGCCACCGGGACTAGGGCCCACGAGCAGTACTTC.

This chain connects TRBV11-2 to TRBJ2-2; a weak D match, TRBD1 (6 bases). V lost 2 bases and J lost 3, with 16 bases in between. The CDR3 length is 17 residues. The germline V gene has CDR1 SGHAT and CDR2 FQNNGV. The CDR3 DNA is TGTGCCAGCAGCTTATTAAACTACAGGGTCGACACCGGGGAGCTGTTTTTT. This translates into CASSLLNYRVDTGELFF.

This chain joins TRBV28 and TRBJ1-5; D gene uncertain. The CDR3 has 17 amino acids. The V end lost 1 base, the J end lost 0 bases, and 13 bases lay between the germline ends. Germline V lookup: CDR1 MDHEN, CDR2 SYDVKM. In DNA, the CDR3 is TGTGCCAGCAGTTTATTATCTGGGCAAAATAGCAATCAGCCCCAGCATTTT. Protein sequence: CASSLLSGQNSNQPQHF.

The rearrangement joins TRBV4-2 to TRBJ2-3; 9 nucleotides agree with TRBD2. The CDR3 consists of 18 residues. Germline lookup yields CDR1 LGHNA and CDR2 YNFKEQ. V was pared by 1 base and J by 1 base, with 9 bases of the junction left unmatched. CDR3 amino acids: CASSQVAGDFTGTDTQYF. The CDR3 nucleotides are TGTGCCAGCAGCCAAGTAGCGGGAGACTTTACTGGCACAGATACGCAGTATTTT.

The chain has TRBV5-1 and TRBJ1-2, with D unclear. Germline-derived CDR1 and CDR2 are SGHRS and YFSETQ. V shed 0 bases and J shed 4 bases, with 13 bases lying between them. This CDR3 region has 15 residues. The CDR3 DNA follows: TGCGCCAGCAGCTTGGACGCGGAGGCGGGCTATGGCTACACCTTC. Translated: CASSLDAEAGYGYTF.